The 11 T cell receptor beta chains presented below share a single source sample, sequenced in a study of T-cell memory formation after mild COVID-19. A single record per CDR3 protein comes from TCRdb applying MiXCR to the 5' RACE reads. The table shows 400,000 to 500,000 distinct CDR3 sequences, with under 20% occurring only once. Sample: PBMCs or a T cell subset sorted from them (not recorded which). The receptor source for this set is a man younger than 35 who had mild COVID-19 (a few samples of this study predate the infection). Cell type and time point are not known.

This clonotype was recorded a few times. The V call is TRBV6-4, the J call TRBJ1-2; 7 nucleotides match TRBD1. There are 15 residues in the CDR3. Germline V CDR1 and CDR2: MRHNA, SNTAGT. Losses at the gene ends were 3 bases for V and 8 bases for J; bases not matched to a gene: 12. This chain's CDR3 is CASSEDREGPKGYTF. CDR3 nucleotide sequence: TGTGCCAGCAGTGAAGACAGGGAAGGGCCAAAAGGCTACACCTTC.

The chain joins TRBV6-2 or TRBV6-3 to TRBJ2-1, with no clear D. CDR3 length equals 15 residues. Germline CDR1 reads MNHEY; CDR2 reads SVGEGT. Trimming cost V 7 bases and J 4 bases, with 17 bases left between them. This chain's CDR3 is CASTPPPSHYNEQFF. The CDR3 bases are TGTGCCAGCACCCCCCCGCCCTCCCATTACAATGAGCAGTTCTTC.

This clonotype came up a few times. The chain joins TRBV4-3 to TRBJ2-2; D perhaps matches TRBD2 (5 bases). Per the germline V gene, CDR1 is LGHNA and CDR2 is YSLEER. The CDR3 runs to 15 residues. V was cut by 3 bases and J by 5 bases, with 13 bases left in between. In DNA form, the CDR3 reads TGCGCCAGCAGCCAGGGGTCTAGGAGGACCGGGGAGCTGTTTTTT. It specifies CASSQGSRRTGELFF.

This clonotype was seen a handful of times. This chain connects TRBV14 to TRBJ2-4, with D hard to call. Trimming removed 0 bases at V and 12 bases at J, with 15 bases between. The CDR3 has 14 residues. Germline V gives CDR1 SGHDN, CDR2 FVKESK. The CDR3 loop is CASSQEAGRPPQYF. In nucleotides, the CDR3 is TGTGCCAGCAGCCAAGAGGCTGGCCGACCGCCTCAGTACTTC.

This clonotype has more than one count but fewer than ten. V is TRBV6-2 or TRBV6-3 and J is TRBJ2-1; 7 bases align to TRBD2. This CDR3 region has 15 residues. J gave up 5 bases and V 6 bases, and 10 bases lay outside the gene matches. Germline V gene sequence: CDR1 MNHEY, CDR2 SVGEGT. The DNA of the CDR3 is TGTGCCAGCAGCAGTCTTCGGGGGGTCCACAATGAGCAGTTCTTC. As protein: CASSSLRGVHNEQFF.

This rearrangement joins TRBV27 to TRBJ2-1, with 11 nucleotides matching TRBD2. This CDR3 spans 16 amino acids. Per germline, CDR1 MNHEY and CDR2 SMNVEV (reference sequence). Losses at the gene ends were 6 bases for V and 4 bases for J; bases not matched to a gene: 8. The CDR3 loop is CASRSYLAGGYNEQFF. DNA of the CDR3: TGTGCCAGCAGATCCTACTTAGCGGGGGGGTACAATGAGCAGTTCTTC.

This clonotype was detected ten times or more. The V gene is TRBV4-2, the J gene TRBJ1-1; D gene uncertain. The germline gives CDR1 LGHNA, CDR2 YNFKEQ. Trimming pared 0 bases from V and 0 bases from J, leaving 8 bases between. The CDR3 loop spans 15 amino acids. The CDR3 DNA reads TGTGCCAGCAGCCAAGATCGTGTGCTGAACACTGAAGCTTTCTTT. Its translation: CASSQDRVLNTEAFF.

This clonotype has more than one count but fewer than ten. The V call is TRBV3-1, the J call TRBJ2-7, with D tentatively TRBD1 (5 bases). Trimming left V 5 bases short and J 4 bases short, with 12 bases between. This CDR3 region has 13 residues. Germline V CDR1 and CDR2: LGHDT, YNNKEL (reference sequence). CDR3 in DNA: TGTGCCAGCAGCTCGCGTGCAGGGTACGAGCAGTACTTC. Amino acid sequence: CASSSRAGYEQYF.

This sequence joins TRBV20-1 and TRBJ2-3, with D tentatively TRBD2 (5 bases). Per germline, CDR1 DFQATT and CDR2 SNEGSKA (reference sequence). The CDR3 length is 15 residues. DNA for the CDR3: TGCAGCGCTCCTATACTAGGCCTTAGCACAGATACGCAGTATTTT. Translation: CSAPILGLSTDTQYF.

The chain combines TRBV5-1 with TRBJ2-7; 7 bases are a match to TRBD1. Trimming took 0 bases from V and 2 from J; bases not matched to a gene: 5. Germline CDR1 reads SGHRS; CDR2 reads YFSETQ. This CDR3 is built from 15 residues. The CDR3 here is CASSLAGGVPYEQYV. In nucleotides, the CDR3 is TGCGCCAGCAGCTTGGCAGGGGGTGTCCCCTACGAGCAGTACGTC.

Only a few counts were recorded for this clonotype. The chain links TRBV9 to TRBJ2-5; D not resolved. CDR1 and CDR2 from the germline V gene are SGDLS and YYNGEE. The CDR3 consists of 13 residues. With 1 base removed from V and 0 bases from J, the gap between germline ends came to 4 bases. The CDR3 region has the DNA TGTGCCAGCAGCGTACGGTACCAAGAGACCCAGTACTTC. This encodes CASSVRYQETQYF.